One and the same sample provided the 21 T cell receptor beta chains below, sequenced in a study of T cell responses to AZD1222 COVID-19 vaccine (TCRdb year 2021). The library was generated by the immunoSEQ multiplex PCR assay. Sourced from immuneACCESS, this table was stored by TCRdb with only in-frame sequences that have V and J called. A share of the clones is absent; for the studies checked, an unresolved V gene accounts for under half, and the remainder has no known explanation. The sample table records about 180,000 clones; about 91% of these occur just once. About 0.53% of the sample is taken by the ten largest. Sample time point, as interpreted from the label and publication: baseline before first vaccination. The sample consisted of peripheral blood, taken on day 0 of AZD1222 vaccination. The receptors here all came from an adult in good health.

This sequence joins TRBV4-3 and TRBJ1-1, with TRBD1 identical over 8 bases. Germline CDR1 LGHNA, CDR2 YSLEER. V lost 4 bases and J lost 6; bases outside the gene matches: 4. The CDR3 loop spans 13 amino acids. The CDR3 nucleotides are TGCGCCAGCAGCCGATCAGGGGGCTCTGAAGCTTTCTTT. It translates to CASSRSGGSEAFF.

The DNA of the CDR3 is TGCGCCAGCAGCCAAGATACGAGGACTGAAGCTTTCTTT. Protein sequence: CASSQDTRTEAFF. The genes are TRBV4-3 and TRBJ1-1, with D hard to call. The ends were cut back, 0 bases at V and 5 bases at J, with 7 bases in the middle. The CDR3 sequence is 13 residues long. Germline V lookup: CDR1 LGHNA, CDR2 YSLEER.

The chain combines TRBV11-3 with TRBJ1-2, with D maybe TRBD1 (5 bases). CDR1 is SGHNT and CDR2 is YENEEA in the germline V gene. The CDR3 is 16 residues long. V was shortened by 0 bases and J by 4 bases, with 15 bases between the two germline ends. DNA for the CDR3: TGTGCCAGCAGCTTAGATTTGGGACTGGAAGTCTATGGCTACACCTTC. Its protein product is CASSLDLGLEVYGYTF.

CDR3 DNA sequence: TGTGCCAGTACCTCGAGGGACAGGGTCCGTCAGCCCCAGCATTTT. This translates into CASTSRDRVRQPQHF. The chain recombines TRBV19 with TRBJ1-5, with 9 bases identical to TRBD1. From germline, CDR1 is LNHDA and CDR2 SQIVND (reference sequence). V lost 7 bases, J lost 6 bases, and 10 bases stayed unmatched. This CDR3 has 15 amino acids. Filled out from reference TRBV19 and TRBJ1-5, the complete variable domain reads DGGITQSPKYLFRKEGQNVTLSCEQNLNHDAMYWYRQDPGQGLRLIYYSQIVNDFQKGDIAEGYSVSREKKESFPLTVTSAQKNPTAFYLCASTSRDRVRQPQHFGDGTRLSIL.

V is TRBV12-3 or TRBV12-4 and J is TRBJ2-1; D remains unclear. The CDR3 has 11 residues. Trimming pared 1 base from V and 10 bases from J, leaving 5 bases between. The CDR3 is CASSLGVEQFF. In nucleotides, the CDR3 is TGTGCCAGCAGTTTAGGGGTAGAGCAGTTCTTC.

V is TRBV3-1 (or the pseudogene TRBV3-2) and J is TRBJ1-2; TRBD1 is a possible D gene (5 bases). Germline CDR1 LGHDT, CDR2 YNNKEL (reference sequence). Trimming took off 1 base at V and 4 bases at J, with 10 bases between the two ends. The CDR3 covers 14 residues. The CDR3, as DNA: TGTGCCAGCAGCCAAGGGGAGGGGCCCTATGGCTACACCTTC. It encodes CASSQGEGPYGYTF.

The chain employs TRBV7-3 and TRBJ2-3; D call uncertain. Trimming pared 4 bases from V and 9 bases from J, leaving 14 bases between. CDR1 is SGHTA, CDR2 FQGTGA, per germline. This CDR3 contains 13 residues. CDR3 bases: TGTGCCAGCAGCTCCTCCGGGCCCTCGACGCAGTATTTT. Residues: CASSSSGPSTQYF. Together with reference TRBV7-3 and TRBJ2-3, the CDR3 gives the full variable domain: GAGVSQTPSNKVTEKGKYVELRCDPISGHTALYWYRQSLGQGPEFLIYFQGTGAADDSGLPNDRFFAVRPEGSVSTLKIQRTERGDSAVYLCASSSSGPSTQYFGPGTRLTVL.

This clone was seen only once. CDR3 bases: TGTGCCAGCAGCCAAGAAATCGGCAAGGTGGATGGCTACACCTTC. Translation gives CASSQEIGKVDGYTF. The chain is built from TRBV3-1 (or the pseudogene TRBV3-2) and TRBJ1-2; D is ambiguous. Germline CDR1 reads LGHDT; CDR2 reads YNNKEL (reference sequence). V dropped 0 bases and J dropped 6 bases, with 14 bases sitting between them. The CDR3 spans 15 residues.

This clone has a single count. The chain couples TRBV9 to TRBJ1-2; TRBD1 aligns across 8 bases. CDR1 and CDR2 (germline): SGDLS, YYNGEE. V was clipped by 3 bases and J by 8 bases; unmatched bases: 6. The CDR3 length is 13 residues. DNA for the CDR3: TGTGCCAGCAGCGCCACCGGGACAGGCGGCTACACCTTC. Residues: CASSATGTGGYTF.

V usage is TRBV9 and J usage is TRBJ2-3; D possibly corresponds to TRBD2 (5 bases). The V gene lost 0 bases and the J gene lost 2 bases, with 7 bases spanning the gap. This CDR3 is 14 amino acids long. CDR1 SGDLS and CDR2 YYNGEE come from the germline V gene. The CDR3 sequence: CASSVVDYTDTQYF. As DNA, the CDR3 is TGTGCCAGCAGCGTAGTCGACTACACAGATACGCAGTATTTT. Together with reference TRBV9 and TRBJ2-3, the CDR3 gives the full variable domain: DSGVTQTPKHLITATGQRVTLRCSPRSGDLSVYWYQQSLDQGLQFLIQYYNGEERAKGNILERFSAQQFPDLHSELNLSSLELGDSALYFCASSVVDYTDTQYFGPGTRLTVL.

The chain joins TRBV7-9 to TRBJ2-3, with TRBD2 identical over 8 bases. Germline CDR1 and CDR2: SEHNR and FQNEAQ (reference sequence). This CDR3 comprises 16 residues. Losses at the gene ends were 1 base for V and 2 bases for J; bases not matched to a gene: 5. This CDR3 reads CASSLGAGVNTDTQYF. CDR3 sequence (DNA): TGTGCCAGCAGCTTAGGAGCGGGAGTGAACACAGATACGCAGTATTTT.

This rearrangement joins TRBV20-1 to TRBJ2-7; D is uncertain. CDR1 is DFQATT, CDR2 SNEGSKA, per germline (reference sequence). Trimming cost V 6 bases and J 2 bases, with 5 bases left between them. This CDR3 has 10 amino acids. CDR3 in DNA: TGCAGTGCGAGAACCTACGAGCAGTACTTC. It yields the protein CSARTYEQYF.

J is TRBJ1-4 and V is TRBV5-6; D is perhaps TRBD1 (6 bases). V lost 1 base, J lost 13 bases, and 17 bases lay in between. The CDR3 extends over 14 amino acids. Germline V CDR1 and CDR2: SGHDT, YYEEEE. The CDR3 DNA reads as TGTGCCAGCAGCTTGCAACAGGGCTTTGGGGGACTGTTTTTT. Encoded protein: CASSLQQGFGGLFF.

This chain uses TRBV7-2 with TRBJ2-3, with 14 bases fitting TRBD2. Losses at the gene ends were 5 bases for V and 5 bases for J; bases not matched to a gene: 9. Germline V CDR1 and CDR2: SGHTA, FQGNSA. The CDR3 length is 17 residues. CDR3 sequence (DNA): TGTGCCAGCAGCCCGTGGACTAGCGGGGGGAAAGGAGATACGCAGTATTTT. The encoded protein is CASSPWTSGGKGDTQYF.

CDR3 DNA sequence: TGTGCCAGCAGTTTAAAGGCCCGGGTAGCTACGTCCTACGAGCAGTACTTC. It encodes CASSLKARVATSYEQYF. V and J are TRBV27 and TRBJ2-7; unclear D gene. Per germline, CDR1 MNHEY and CDR2 SMNVEV (reference sequence). The CDR3 covers 17 residues. The V and J ends lost 2 bases and 1 base respectively, with 18 bases between them.

The V gene is TRBV4-1, the J gene TRBJ1-2; TRBD1 matches at 8 bases. The germline V gene has CDR1 MGHRA and CDR2 YSYEKL. The V and J ends lost 8 bases and 4 bases, in that order; junction bases with no gene match: 9. The CDR3 loop spans 14 amino acids. In nucleotides, the CDR3 is TGCGCCAGCCGACTGTCTACAGGGGGCTATGGCTACACCTTC. Amino acid sequence: CASRLSTGGYGYTF.

The rearrangement links TRBV2 to TRBJ1-6, with 8 bases identical to TRBD1. The CDR3 has 13 residues. V was pared by 6 bases and J by 10 bases, with 5 bases of the junction left unmatched. From germline, CDR1 is SNHLY and CDR2 FYNNEI. The CDR3 loop is CASRQGAQSPLHF. The CDR3 region has the DNA TGTGCCAGCAGGCAGGGGGCACAATCACCCCTCCACTTT.

V is TRBV20-1 and J is TRBJ2-5; unclear D gene. Germline lookup yields CDR1 DFQATT and CDR2 SNEGSKA (reference sequence). This CDR3 is 14 amino acids long. Trimming removed 3 bases from V and 5 bases from J, with 16 bases in between. CDR3 bases: TGCAGTGCTAGTGCCGTATGGGGTAGTGAGACCCAGTACTTC. Its protein product is CSASAVWGSETQYF.

In its sample, this clone was seen a few times. The chain recombines TRBV6-2 or TRBV6-3 with TRBJ2-7, with D maybe TRBD1 (5 bases). V was clipped by 3 bases and J by 2 bases, with 11 bases between them. The CDR3 spans 14 residues. The germline V gene encodes CDR1 MNHEY and CDR2 SVGEGT. The CDR3 protein is CASSYRGGPYEQYF. As DNA, the CDR3 is TGTGCCAGCAGTTATAGGGGTGGCCCCTACGAGCAGTACTTC.

The genes are TRBV4-1 and TRBJ1-4; D gene unclear. The length of the CDR3 is 15 residues. CDR1 MGHRA and CDR2 YSYEKL come from the germline V gene. Trimming cost V 2 bases and J 7 bases, with 14 bases left between them. CDR3 sequence reads: CASSQYTGAGEKLFF. The CDR3 bases are TGCGCCAGCAGCCAATATACGGGCGCTGGTGAAAAACTGTTTTTT.

The chain couples TRBV3-1 (or the pseudogene TRBV3-2) to TRBJ1-3; D unclear. Germline-derived CDR1 and CDR2 are LGHDT and YNNKEL (reference sequence). V gave up 3 bases and J gave up 4 bases, with 10 bases separating them. The CDR3 runs 14 residues. The CDR3 nucleotides are TGTGCCAGCAGCCAGTCACTTGGGGGAAACACCATATATTTT. This translates into CASSQSLGGNTIYF.